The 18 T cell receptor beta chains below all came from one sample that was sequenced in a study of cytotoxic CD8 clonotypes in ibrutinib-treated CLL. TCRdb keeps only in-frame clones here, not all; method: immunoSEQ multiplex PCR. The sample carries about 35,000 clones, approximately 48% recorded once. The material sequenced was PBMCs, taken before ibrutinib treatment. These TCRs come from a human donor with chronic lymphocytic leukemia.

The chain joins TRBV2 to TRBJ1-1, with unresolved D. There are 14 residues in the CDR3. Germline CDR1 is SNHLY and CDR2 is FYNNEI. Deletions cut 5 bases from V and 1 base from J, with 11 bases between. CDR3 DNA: TGTGCCAGCAGTTACGGTGTTCCGAACACTGAAGCTTTCTTT. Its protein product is CASSYGVPNTEAFF.

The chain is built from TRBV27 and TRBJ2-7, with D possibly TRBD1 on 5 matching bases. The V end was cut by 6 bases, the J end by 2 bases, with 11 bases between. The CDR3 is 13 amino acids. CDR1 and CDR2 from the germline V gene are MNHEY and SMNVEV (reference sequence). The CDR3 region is CASSSTQAYEQYF. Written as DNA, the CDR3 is TGTGCCAGCAGCTCAACACAGGCCTACGAGCAGTACTTC.

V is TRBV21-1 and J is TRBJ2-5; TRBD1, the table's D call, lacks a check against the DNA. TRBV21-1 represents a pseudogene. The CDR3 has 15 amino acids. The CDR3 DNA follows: TGTGCCAGCAGCAAAGGAGGACAGGGTAAAGAGACCCAGTACTTC. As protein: CASSKGGQGKETQYF.

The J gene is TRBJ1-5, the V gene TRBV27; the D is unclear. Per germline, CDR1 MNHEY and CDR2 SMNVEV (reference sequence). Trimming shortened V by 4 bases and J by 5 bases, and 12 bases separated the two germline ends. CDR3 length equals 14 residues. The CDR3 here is CASSYRRDHQPQHF. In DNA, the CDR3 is TGTGCCAGCAGTTACCGGAGAGATCATCAGCCCCAGCATTTT.

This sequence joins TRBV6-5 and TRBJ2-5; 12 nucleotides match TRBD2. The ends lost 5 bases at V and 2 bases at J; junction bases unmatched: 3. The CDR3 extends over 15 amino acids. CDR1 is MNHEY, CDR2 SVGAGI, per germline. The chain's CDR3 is CASSIGTSGQETQYF. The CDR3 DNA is TGTGCCAGCAGTATCGGGACTAGCGGGCAAGAGACCCAGTACTTC.

The CDR3: CASSLVQGGGNNEQFF. CDR3 in DNA: TGCGCCAGCAGCTTGGTCCAGGGGGGAGGGAACAATGAGCAGTTCTTC. This chain joins TRBV5-1 and TRBJ2-1; D might be TRBD1 or TRBD2, each matching 7 bases. V gave up 0 bases and J gave up 5 bases, with 15 bases separating them. This CDR3 region has 16 residues. Germline V gene sequence: CDR1 SGHRS, CDR2 YFSETQ.

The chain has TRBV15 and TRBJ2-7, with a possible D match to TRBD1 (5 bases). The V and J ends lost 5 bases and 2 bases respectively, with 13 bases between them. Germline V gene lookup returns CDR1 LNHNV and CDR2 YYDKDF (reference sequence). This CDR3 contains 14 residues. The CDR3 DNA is TGTGCCACCAGCGAGGCCACAGGTCCCTACGAGCAGTACTTC. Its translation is CATSEATGPYEQYF.

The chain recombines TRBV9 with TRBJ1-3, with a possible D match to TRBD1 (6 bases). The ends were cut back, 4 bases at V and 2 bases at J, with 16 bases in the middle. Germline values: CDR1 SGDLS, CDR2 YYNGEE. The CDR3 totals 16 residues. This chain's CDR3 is CASSRQQGYAGNTIYF. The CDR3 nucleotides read TGTGCCAGCAGCCGACAACAGGGCTACGCTGGAAACACCATATATTTT.

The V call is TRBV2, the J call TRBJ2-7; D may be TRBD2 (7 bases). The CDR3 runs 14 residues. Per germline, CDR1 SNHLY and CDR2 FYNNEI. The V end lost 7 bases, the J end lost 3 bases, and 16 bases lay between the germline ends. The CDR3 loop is CASNPEGGIYEQYF. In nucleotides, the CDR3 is TGTGCCAGCAACCCCGAGGGGGGGATCTACGAGCAGTACTTC.

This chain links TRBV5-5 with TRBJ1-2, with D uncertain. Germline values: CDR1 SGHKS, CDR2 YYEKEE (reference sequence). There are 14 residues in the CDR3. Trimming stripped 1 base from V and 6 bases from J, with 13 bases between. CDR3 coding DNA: TGTGCCAGCAGCTTGACGCCAGCGAGCGATGGCTACACCTTC. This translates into CASSLTPASDGYTF. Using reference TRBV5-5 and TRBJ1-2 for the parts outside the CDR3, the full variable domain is DAGVTQSPTHLIKTRGQQVTLRCSPISGHKSVSWYQQVLGQGPQFIFQYYEKEERGRGNFPDRFSARQFPNYSSELNVNALLLGDSALYLCASSLTPASDGYTFGSGTRLTVV.

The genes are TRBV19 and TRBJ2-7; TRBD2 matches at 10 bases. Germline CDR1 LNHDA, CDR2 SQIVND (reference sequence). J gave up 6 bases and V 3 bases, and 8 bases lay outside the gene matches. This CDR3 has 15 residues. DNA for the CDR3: TGTGCCAGTAGTATTAAGCGGGGGGGCCCCGGCGAGCAGTACTTC. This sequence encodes CASSIKRGGPGEQYF.

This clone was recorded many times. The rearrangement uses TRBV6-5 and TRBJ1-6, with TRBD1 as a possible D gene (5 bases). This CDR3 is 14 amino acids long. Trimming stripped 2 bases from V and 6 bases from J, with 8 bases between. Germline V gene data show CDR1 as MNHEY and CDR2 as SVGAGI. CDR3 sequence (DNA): TGTGCCAGCAGTTACAAGGGGCGTAATTCACCCCTCCACTTT. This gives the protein CASSYKGRNSPLHF.

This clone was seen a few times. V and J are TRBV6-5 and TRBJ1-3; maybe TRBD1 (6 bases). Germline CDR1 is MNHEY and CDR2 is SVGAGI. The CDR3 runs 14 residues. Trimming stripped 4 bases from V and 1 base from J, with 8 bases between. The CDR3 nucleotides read TGTGCCAGCAGTTCAGGACAGTCTGGAAACACCATATATTTT. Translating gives CASSSGQSGNTIYF.

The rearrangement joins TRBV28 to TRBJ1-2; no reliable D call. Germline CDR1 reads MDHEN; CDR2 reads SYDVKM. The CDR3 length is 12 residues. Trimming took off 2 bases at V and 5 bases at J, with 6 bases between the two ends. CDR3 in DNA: TGTGCCAGCAGTTTAGGGGATTATGGCTACACCTTC. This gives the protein CASSLGDYGYTF.

CDR3 loop: CASSFTTYNSPLHF. The DNA of the CDR3 is TGTGCCAGCAGTTTCACCACTTATAATTCACCCCTCCACTTT. This chain links TRBV27 with TRBJ1-6, with D unclear. This CDR3 is 14 amino acids long. V lost 3 bases, J lost 4 bases, and 7 bases lay in between. Per germline, CDR1 MNHEY and CDR2 SMNVEV (reference sequence).

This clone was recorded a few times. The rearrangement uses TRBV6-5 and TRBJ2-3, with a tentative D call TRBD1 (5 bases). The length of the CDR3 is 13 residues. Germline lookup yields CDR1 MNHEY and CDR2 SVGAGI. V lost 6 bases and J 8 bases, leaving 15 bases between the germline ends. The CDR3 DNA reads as TGTGCCAGCAGGTCCAGGGCCCAGGGTACGCAGTATTTT. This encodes CASRSRAQGTQYF.

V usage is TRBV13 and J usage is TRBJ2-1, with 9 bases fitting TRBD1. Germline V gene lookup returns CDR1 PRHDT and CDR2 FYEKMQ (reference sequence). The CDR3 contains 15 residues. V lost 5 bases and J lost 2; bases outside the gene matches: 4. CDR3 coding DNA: TGTGCCAGCAGCCCCGGGACAGGGCCCTACAATGAGCAGTTCTTC. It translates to CASSPGTGPYNEQFF.

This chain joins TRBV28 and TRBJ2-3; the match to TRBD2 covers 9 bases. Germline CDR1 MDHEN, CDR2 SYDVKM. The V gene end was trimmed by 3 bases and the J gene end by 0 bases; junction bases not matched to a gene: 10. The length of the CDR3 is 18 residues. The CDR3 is CASSFRYGRGGSTDTQYF. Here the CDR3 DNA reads TGTGCCAGCAGTTTTCGGTATGGGCGGGGGGGTAGCACAGATACGCAGTATTTT.